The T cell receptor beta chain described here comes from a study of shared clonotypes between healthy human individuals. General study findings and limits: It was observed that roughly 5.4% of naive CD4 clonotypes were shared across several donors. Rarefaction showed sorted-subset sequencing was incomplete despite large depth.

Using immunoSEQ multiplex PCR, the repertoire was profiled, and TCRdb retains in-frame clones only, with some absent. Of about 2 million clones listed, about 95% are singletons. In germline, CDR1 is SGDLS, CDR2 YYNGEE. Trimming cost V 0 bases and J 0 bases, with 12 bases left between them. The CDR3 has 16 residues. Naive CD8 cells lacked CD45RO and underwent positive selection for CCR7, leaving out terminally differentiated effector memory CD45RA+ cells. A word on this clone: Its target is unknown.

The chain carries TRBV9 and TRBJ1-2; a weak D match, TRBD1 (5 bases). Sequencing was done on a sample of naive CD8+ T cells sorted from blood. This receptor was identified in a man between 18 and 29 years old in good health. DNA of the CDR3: TGTGCCAGCAGCGTAGAGTCCGGGGCTCCTAACTATGGCTACACCTTC. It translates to CASSVESGAPNYGYTF.